This T cell receptor (beta chain) emerged from a study of graft-versus-host responses after intestinal transplantation. Study at large: Multivisceral, liver-intestinal, or isolated intestinal transplants were received by the recipients. All of the recipients had induction that used anti-thymocyte globulin, then tacrolimus and steroids for 2 to 3 years. Study results and limitations: Among recipient marrow samples, GvH clones were found; some appeared first in ileum or blood. Circulating GvH clone levels at their peak were associated with HvG declines (early post-transplant).

Details on this clone: Antigen unknown.

The CDR3 runs 12 residues. Germline V gene sequence: CDR1 GTSNPN, CDR2 SVGIG (reference sequence). Trimming shortened V by 5 bases and J by 6 bases, and 10 bases separated the two germline ends. Some clones are missing from TCRdb's copy, which holds only in-frame ones; the method was immunoSEQ multiplex PCR. Among approximately 110,000 clones listed, just over 90% were seen once. The sequencing used unstimulated CD4+ T cells sorted from spleen or lymph node cells, collected before transplant. The sequence was obtained from a human donor who was the organ donor for an intestinal transplant. The chain recombines TRBV30 with TRBJ2-2; the D is unclear. CDR3 sequence reads: CAWGRRAGELFF. Here the CDR3 DNA reads TGTGCCTGGGGACGCCGCGCCGGGGAGCTGTTTTTT.